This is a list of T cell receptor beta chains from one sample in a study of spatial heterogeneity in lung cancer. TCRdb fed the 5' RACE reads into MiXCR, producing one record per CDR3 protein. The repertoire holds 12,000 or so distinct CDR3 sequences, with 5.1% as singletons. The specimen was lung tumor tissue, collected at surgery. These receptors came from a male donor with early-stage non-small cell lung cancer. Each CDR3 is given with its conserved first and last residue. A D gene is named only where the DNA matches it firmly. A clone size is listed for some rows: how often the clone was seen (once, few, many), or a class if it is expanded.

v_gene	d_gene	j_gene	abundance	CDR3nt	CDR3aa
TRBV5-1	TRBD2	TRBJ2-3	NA	TGCGCCAGCAGCTTGGAGGTAGCGGGGGCAGATACGCAGTATTTT	CASSLEVAGADTQYF
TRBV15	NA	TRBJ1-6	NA	TGTGCCACCAGCAGAGATCCCCAGGGTAATTCACCCCTCCACTTT	CATSRDPQGNSPLHF
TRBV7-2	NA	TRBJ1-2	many	TGTGCCAGCAGCCTTAACAGGGTTAGCGGCTACACCTTC	CASSLNRVSGYTF
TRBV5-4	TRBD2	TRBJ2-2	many	TGTGCCAGCAGCGTGAGGACTAGCGGCAACACCGGGGAGCTGTTTTTT	CASSVRTSGNTGELFF
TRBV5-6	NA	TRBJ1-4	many	TGTGCCAGCAGCTTGGCTGGTGGTAGTAATGAAAAACTGTTTTTT	CASSLAGGSNEKLFF
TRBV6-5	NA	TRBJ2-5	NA	TGTGCCAGCAGTCGTGACAGACAAGAGACCCAGTACTTC	CASSRDRQETQYF
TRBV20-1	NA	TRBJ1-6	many	TGCAGTGCTAGTCAGGCGGGTAATTCACCCCTCCACTTT	CSASQAGNSPLHF
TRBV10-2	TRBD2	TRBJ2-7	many	TGCGCCAGCAGGGTGACTAGCGGTCTTTACGAGCAGTACTTC	CASRVTSGLYEQYF
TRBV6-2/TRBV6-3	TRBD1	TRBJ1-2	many	TGTGCCAGCAGATCAACAGGGGATGAAAATGGCTACACCTTC	CASRSTGDENGYTF
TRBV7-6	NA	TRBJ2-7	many	TGTGCCAGCAGCCGCGGACTTTTTTACGAGCAGTACTTC	CASSRGLFYEQYF
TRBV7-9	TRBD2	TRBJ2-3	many	TGTGCCAGCAGCCCGACTAGCGGGGGGGAAGATACGCAGTATTTT	CASSPTSGGEDTQYF
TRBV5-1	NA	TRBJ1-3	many	TGCGCCAGCAGCCCCCTTACAGGGAGTGACACCATATATTTT	CASSPLTGSDTIYF
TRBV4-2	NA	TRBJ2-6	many	TGTGCCAGCAGCCAGGGGACGGGCGCTGGGGCCAACGTCCTGACTTTC	CASSQGTGAGANVLTF
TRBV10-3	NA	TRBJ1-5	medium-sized	TGTGCCATCAGTGAGTCGGTCCTTGGAAATCAGCCCCAGCATTTT	CAISESVLGNQPQHF
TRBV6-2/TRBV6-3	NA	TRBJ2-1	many	TGTGCCAGCAGTTATATCTCCCTTTACAATGAGCAGTTCTTC	CASSYISLYNEQFF
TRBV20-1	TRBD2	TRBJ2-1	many	TGCAGTGCCTCTGGCGGGGGGGCCGATGAGCAGTTCTTC	CSASGGGADEQFF
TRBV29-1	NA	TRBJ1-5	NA	TGCAGCGTTGAAACCAGGGACGGCAATCAGCCCCAGCATTTT	CSVETRDGNQPQHF
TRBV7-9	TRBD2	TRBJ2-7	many	TGTGCCAGCAGCCGAACTAGCGGGCCCTCCTACGAGCAGTACTTC	CASSRTSGPSYEQYF
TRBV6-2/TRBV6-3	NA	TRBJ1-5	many	TGTGCCAGCAGTCGGCCGGGGGCAGGTCATCAGCCCCAGCATTTT	CASSRPGAGHQPQHF
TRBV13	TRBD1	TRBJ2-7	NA	TGTGCCAGCAGCGGAGGACAGGGGAGAGTCGGCGAGCAGTACTTC	CASSGGQGRVGEQYF
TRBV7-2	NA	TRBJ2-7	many	TGTGCCAGCAGCTTAGCTGGGACGGGGACATACGAGCAGTACTTC	CASSLAGTGTYEQYF
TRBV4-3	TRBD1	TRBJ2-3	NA	TGCGCCAGCAGCCAAGACCTTTCTCTGACGGGGACAGGGGAGATGAATACGCAGTATTTT	CASSQDLSLTGTGEMNTQYF